The present T cell receptor (beta chain) was sequenced within a study of T-cell memory formation after mild COVID-19. Study-wide results and caveats: Contracting CD4+ clones lay largely in CM and EM, with CD8+ ones residing in EMRA. Some clones that responded turned up in pre-infection memory, which suggests that cross-reactive memory joined in.

In this sample, this clonotype turned up a few times. Its target is not known. Trimming at V came to 4 bases and at J to 4 bases, leaving 13 bases not matched to a gene. CDR3 length equals 16 residues. Germline V gene sequence: CDR1 SGDLS, CDR2 YYNGEE. TCRdb independently ran MiXCR on the 5' RACE reads; one entry per CDR3 protein. This repertoire shows tens of thousands of distinct CDR3 sequences, 10% to 15% found once; its top ten account for roughly a quarter. Material for sequencing was PBMCs or a T cell subset sorted from them (not recorded which). This clonotype was sampled from an adult woman who had mild COVID-19 (a few samples of this study predate the infection). Cell type and time point are not known. This chain connects TRBV9 to TRBJ1-2, with 7 bases matching TRBD1. CDR3 amino acids: CASSITTGASLYGYTF. CDR3 coding DNA: TGTGCCAGCAGCATCACCACAGGGGCCTCCCTCTATGGCTACACCTTC.